The clone carrying this TCR beta chain has just a few counts. Time point denoted: newly diagnosed GD, antithyroid drugs for less than 3 months. Researchers made the TCR library from RNA that was extracted from PBMCs. This entry is derived from a study of regulatory T cells in long-lasting Graves disease. HTBI primers from iRepertoire and Arm-PCR of CDR3 regions yielded the TCR beta libraries. A single record per CDR3 protein comes from TCRdb applying MiXCR to the multiplex PCR reads. The sample has around 420,000 distinct CDR3 sequences, roughly 16% seen once. Trimming took 3 bases from V and 7 from J, leaving 15 bases between them. The germline V gene encodes CDR1 DFQATT and CDR2 SNEGSKA (reference sequence). This CDR3 spans 13 amino acids.

The sequence came from a female donor with Graves disease. The specimen comprised peripheral blood mononuclear cells (PBMCs), sampled at new diagnosis, from a patient treated with antithyroid drugs. The chain combines TRBV20-1 with TRBJ1-1; D possibly corresponds to TRBD1 (5 bases). DNA for the CDR3: TGCAGTGCTAGGGCAACAGGTTTTATTGAAGCTTTCTTT. Translated, it gives CSARATGFIEAFF.